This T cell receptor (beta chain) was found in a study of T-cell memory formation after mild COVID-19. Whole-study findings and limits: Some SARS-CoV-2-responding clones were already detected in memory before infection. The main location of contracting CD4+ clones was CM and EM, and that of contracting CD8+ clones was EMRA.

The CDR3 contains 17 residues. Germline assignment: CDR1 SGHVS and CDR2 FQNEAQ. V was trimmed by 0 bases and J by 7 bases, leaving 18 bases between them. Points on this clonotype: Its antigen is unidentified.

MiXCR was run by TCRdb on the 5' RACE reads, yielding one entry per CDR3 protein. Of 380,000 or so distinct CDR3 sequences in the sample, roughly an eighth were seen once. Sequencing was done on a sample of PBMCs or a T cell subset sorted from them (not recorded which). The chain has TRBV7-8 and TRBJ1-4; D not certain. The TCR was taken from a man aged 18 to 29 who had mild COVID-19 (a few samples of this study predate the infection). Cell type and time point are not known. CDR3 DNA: TGTGCCAGCAGCTTAGCGGTGGGAGTCAATCGGGGTGAAAAACTGTTTTTT. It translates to CASSLAVGVNRGEKLFF.